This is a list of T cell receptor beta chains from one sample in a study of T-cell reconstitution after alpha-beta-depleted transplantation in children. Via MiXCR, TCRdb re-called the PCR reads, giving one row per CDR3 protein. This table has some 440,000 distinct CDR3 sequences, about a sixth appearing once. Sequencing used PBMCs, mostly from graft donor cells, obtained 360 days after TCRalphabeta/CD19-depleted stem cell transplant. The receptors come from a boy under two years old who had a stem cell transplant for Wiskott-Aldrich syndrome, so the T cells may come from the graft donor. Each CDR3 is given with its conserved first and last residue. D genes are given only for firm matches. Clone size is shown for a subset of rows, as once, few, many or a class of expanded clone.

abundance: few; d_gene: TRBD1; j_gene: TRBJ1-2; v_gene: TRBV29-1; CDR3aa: CSVRDRGGYGYTF; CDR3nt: TGCAGCGTCCGGGACAGGGGAGGCTATGGCTACACCTTC
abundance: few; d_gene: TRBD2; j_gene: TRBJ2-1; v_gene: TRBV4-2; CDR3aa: CASTTSGRDEQFF; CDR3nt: TGTGCCAGCACTACTAGCGGGAGAGATGAGCAGTTCTTC
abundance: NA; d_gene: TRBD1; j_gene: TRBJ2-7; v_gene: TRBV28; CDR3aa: CASSLKFTTGRKQYF; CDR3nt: TGTGCCAGCAGTCTCAAATTTACGACAGGGCGTAAGCAGTACTTC
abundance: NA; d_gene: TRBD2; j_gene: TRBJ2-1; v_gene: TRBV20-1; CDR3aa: CSARVGRGTSYNEQFF; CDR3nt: TGCAGTGCTAGAGTGGGGAGGGGTACCTCCTACAATGAGCAGTTCTTC
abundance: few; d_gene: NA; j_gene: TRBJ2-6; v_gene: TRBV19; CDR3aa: CASSPPQGLRTGANVLTF; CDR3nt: TGTGCCAGTAGTCCGCCACAGGGTCTAAGGACTGGGGCCAACGTCCTGACTTTC
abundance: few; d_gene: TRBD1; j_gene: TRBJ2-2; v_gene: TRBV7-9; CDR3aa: CASSSDRGENTGELFF; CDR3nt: TGTGCCAGCAGCTCTGACAGGGGTGAGAACACCGGGGAGCTGTTTTTT
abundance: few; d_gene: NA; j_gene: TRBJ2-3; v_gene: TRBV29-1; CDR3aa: CSVAGTFTDTQYF; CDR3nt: TGCAGCGTTGCGGGGACATTCACAGATACGCAGTATTTT
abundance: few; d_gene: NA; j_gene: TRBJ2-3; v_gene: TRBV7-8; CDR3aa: CASTLRGGSTDTQYF; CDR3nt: TGTGCCAGCACCCTGAGAGGGGGGAGCACAGATACGCAGTATTTT
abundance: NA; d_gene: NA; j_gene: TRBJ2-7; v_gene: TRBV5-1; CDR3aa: CASSLQGVGEQYF; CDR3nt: TGCGCCAGCAGTTTACAGGGAGTCGGCGAGCAGTACTTC
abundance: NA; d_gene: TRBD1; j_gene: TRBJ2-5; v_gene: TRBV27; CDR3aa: CASSSRQGRYQETQYF; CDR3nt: TGTGCCAGCAGTTCCCGACAGGGAAGGTACCAAGAGACCCAGTACTTC
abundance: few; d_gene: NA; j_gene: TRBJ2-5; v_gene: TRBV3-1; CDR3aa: CASRRTGTPGETQYF; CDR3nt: TGTGCCAGCAGACGAACCGGGACCCCGGGGGAGACCCAGTACTTC
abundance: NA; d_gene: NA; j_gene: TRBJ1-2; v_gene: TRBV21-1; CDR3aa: CASRNIGGGPGYTF; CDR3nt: TGTGCCAGCAGGAACATAGGGGGAGGGCCTGGCTACACCTTC
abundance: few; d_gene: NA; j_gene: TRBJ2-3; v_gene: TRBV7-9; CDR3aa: CASSLRSRRPTDTQYF; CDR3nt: TGTGCCAGCAGCCTCCGTAGTCGGAGGCCGACAGATACGCAGTATTTT
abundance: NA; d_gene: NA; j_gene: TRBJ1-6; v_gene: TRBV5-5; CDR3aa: CASSLWDPGNSPLHF; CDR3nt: TGTGCCAGCAGCTTGTGGGACCCAGGGAATTCACCCCTCCACTTT
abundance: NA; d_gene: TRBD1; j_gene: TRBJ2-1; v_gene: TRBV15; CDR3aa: CATRAPGQYNEQFF; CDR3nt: TGTGCCACCAGAGCTCCGGGACAGTACAATGAGCAGTTCTTC
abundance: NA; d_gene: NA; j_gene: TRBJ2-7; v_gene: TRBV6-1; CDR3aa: CASRPGRDSYEQYF; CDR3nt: TGTGCCAGCAGGCCCGGACGGGATTCCTACGAGCAGTACTTC
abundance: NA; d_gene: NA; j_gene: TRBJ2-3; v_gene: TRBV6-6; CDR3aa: CASSYSNAKDTQYF; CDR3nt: TGTGCCAGCAGTTACTCGAATGCGAAAGATACGCAGTATTTT
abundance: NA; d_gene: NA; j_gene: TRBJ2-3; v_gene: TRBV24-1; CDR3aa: CATSGTGPLTDTQYF; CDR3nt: TGTGCCACCAGTGGCACAGGACCCCTGACAGATACGCAGTATTTT
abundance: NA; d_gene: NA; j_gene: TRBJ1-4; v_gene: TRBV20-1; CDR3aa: CSARAGFANEKLFF; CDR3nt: TGCAGTGCTAGAGCAGGGTTTGCTAATGAAAAACTGTTTTTT
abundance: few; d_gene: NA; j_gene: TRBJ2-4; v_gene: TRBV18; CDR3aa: CASSPRATSFQNIQYF; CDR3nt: TGTGCCAGCTCACCACGTGCTACTAGTTTTCAAAACATTCAGTACTTC
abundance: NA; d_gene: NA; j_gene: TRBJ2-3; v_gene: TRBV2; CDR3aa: CASSEAFVAYSTDTQYF; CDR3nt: TGTGCCAGCAGTGAAGCATTCGTAGCGTATAGCACAGATACGCAGTATTTT
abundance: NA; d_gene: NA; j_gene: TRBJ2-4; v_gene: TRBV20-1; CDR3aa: CSARDPQRALAKNIQYF; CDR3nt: TGCAGTGCTAGGGACCCACAAAGGGCCTTAGCCAAAAACATTCAGTACTTC
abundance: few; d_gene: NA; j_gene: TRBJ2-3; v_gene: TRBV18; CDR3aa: CASSTYTDTQYF; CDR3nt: TGTGCCAGCTCAACATACACAGATACGCAGTATTTT
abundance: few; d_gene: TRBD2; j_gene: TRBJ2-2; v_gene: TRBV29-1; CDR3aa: CSVELAGGPYKDTGELFF; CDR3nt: TGCAGCGTTGAACTAGCGGGGGGGCCCTATAAGGACACCGGGGAGCTGTTTTTT
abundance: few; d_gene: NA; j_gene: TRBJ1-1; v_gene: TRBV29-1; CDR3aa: CSVDDLNTEAFF; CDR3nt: TGCAGCGTTGATGACTTGAACACTGAAGCTTTCTTT
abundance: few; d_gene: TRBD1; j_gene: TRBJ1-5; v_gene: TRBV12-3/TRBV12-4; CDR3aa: CASRGTGELQPQHF; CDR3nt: TGTGCCAGCAGGGGGACAGGGGAACTGCAGCCCCAGCATTTT
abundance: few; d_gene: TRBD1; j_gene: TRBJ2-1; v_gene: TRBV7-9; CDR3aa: CASSSGTGLGNEQFF; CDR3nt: TGTGCCAGCAGCTCCGGGACAGGGTTGGGGAATGAGCAGTTCTTC
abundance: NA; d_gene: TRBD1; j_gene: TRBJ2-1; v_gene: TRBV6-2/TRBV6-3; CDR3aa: CASRKNRGRDTNEQFF; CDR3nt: TGTGCCAGCAGAAAAAACAGGGGGCGCGATACGAATGAGCAGTTCTTC
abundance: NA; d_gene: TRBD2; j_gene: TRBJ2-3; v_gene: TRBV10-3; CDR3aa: CAISGLAGLTDTQYF; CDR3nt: TGTGCCATCAGTGGACTAGCGGGCCTCACAGATACGCAGTATTTT
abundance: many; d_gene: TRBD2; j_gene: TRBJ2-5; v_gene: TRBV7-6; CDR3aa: CASSLGTSGGETQYF; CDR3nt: TGTGCCAGCAGCTTAGGGACTAGCGGGGGTGAGACCCAGTACTTC
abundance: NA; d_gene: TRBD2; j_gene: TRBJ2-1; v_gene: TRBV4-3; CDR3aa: CASSQEARAGYNEQFF; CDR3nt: TGCGCCAGCAGCCAAGAGGCTAGAGCGGGATACAATGAGCAGTTCTTC
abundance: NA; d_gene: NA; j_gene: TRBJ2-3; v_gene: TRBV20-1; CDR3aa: CSGEADTQYF; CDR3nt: TGCAGTGGGGAAGCCGATACGCAGTATTTT
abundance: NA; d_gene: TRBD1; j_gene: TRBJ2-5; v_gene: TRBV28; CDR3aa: CASSHYFGTARGKETQYF; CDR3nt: TGTGCCAGCAGTCATTATTTCGGGACAGCTCGAGGGAAAGAGACCCAGTACTTC
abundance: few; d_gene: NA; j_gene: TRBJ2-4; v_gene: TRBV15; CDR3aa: CATSGSRVISDIQYF; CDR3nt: TGTGCCACCAGCGGTTCCAGGGTAATCTCGGACATTCAGTACTTC
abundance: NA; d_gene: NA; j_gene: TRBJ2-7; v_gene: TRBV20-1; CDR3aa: CSARELSSYEQYF; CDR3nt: TGCAGTGCTCGAGAGTTAAGCTCCTACGAGCAGTACTTC
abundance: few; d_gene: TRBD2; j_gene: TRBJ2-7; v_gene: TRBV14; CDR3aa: CASSEGLAGIGYEQYF; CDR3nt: TGTGCCAGCAGCGAAGGACTAGCGGGAATCGGCTACGAGCAGTACTTC
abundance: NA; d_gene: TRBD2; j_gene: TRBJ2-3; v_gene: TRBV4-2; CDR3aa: CASSQRPSGGAEDTQYF; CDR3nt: TGTGCCAGCAGCCAAAGACCCAGCGGGGGGGCTGAAGATACGCAGTATTTT
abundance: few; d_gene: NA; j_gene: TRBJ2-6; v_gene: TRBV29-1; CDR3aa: CSALDRPSLSGANVLTF; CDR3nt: TGCAGCGCTTTAGACAGGCCCTCTCTCTCTGGGGCCAACGTCCTGACTTTC
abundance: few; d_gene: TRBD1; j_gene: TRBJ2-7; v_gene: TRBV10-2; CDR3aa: CASSRQGPEQYF; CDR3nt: TGCGCCAGCAGTCGACAGGGGCCCGAGCAGTACTTC
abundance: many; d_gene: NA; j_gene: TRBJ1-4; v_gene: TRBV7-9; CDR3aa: CASSTRRNGNEKLFF; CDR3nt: TGTGCCAGCAGCACAAGACGCAATGGGAACGAAAAACTGTTTTTT
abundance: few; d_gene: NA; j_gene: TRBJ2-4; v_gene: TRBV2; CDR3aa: CASNKVRERLAKNIQYF; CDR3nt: TGTGCCAGCAATAAGGTTCGGGAACGTTTAGCCAAAAACATTCAGTACTTC
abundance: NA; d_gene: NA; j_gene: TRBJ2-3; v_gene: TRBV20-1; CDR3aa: CSAQIPLGLRTDTQYF; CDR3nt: TGCAGTGCTCAAATACCCCTGGGACTTCGCACAGATACGCAGTATTTT
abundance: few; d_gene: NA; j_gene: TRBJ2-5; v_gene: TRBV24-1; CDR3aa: CATSELDNQETQYF; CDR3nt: TGTGCCACCAGTGAGTTGGACAACCAAGAGACCCAGTACTTC
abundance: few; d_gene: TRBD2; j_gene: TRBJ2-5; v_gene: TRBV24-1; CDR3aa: CATSDLPSGRGRETQYF; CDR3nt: TGTGCCACCAGTGATTTGCCTAGCGGGAGGGGAAGGGAGACCCAGTACTTC
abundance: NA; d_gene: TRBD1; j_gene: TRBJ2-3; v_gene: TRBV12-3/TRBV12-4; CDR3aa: CASSPIHRDSTQYF; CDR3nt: TGTGCCAGCAGCCCTATCCACCGGGACAGTACGCAGTATTTT
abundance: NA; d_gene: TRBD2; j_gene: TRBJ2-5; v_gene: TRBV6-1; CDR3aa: CASSTGTRGGETQYF; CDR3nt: TGTGCCAGCAGTACCGGGACTAGAGGGGGAGAGACCCAGTACTTC
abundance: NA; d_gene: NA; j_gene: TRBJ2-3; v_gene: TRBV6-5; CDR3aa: CASSYPAGRDTQYF; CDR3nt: TGTGCCAGCAGTTACCCGGCAGGCCGGGATACGCAGTATTTT
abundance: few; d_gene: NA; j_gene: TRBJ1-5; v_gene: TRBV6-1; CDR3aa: CASSGVEKPQHF; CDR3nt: TGTGCCAGCAGTGGGGTGGAAAAGCCCCAGCATTTT
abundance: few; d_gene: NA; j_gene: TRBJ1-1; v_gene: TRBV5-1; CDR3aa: CASSLTGANTEAFF; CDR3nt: TGCGCCAGCAGCTTGACGGGGGCGAACACTGAAGCTTTCTTT